The source of this T cell receptor (beta chain) is a study of T cells after yellow fever vaccination. As TCR cDNA was made by 5'RACE template switching, a universal primer site and UMIs were added. From the 5' RACE reads, TCRdb called clonotypes with MiXCR, one entry per CDR3 protein. This sample has about 130,000 distinct CDR3 sequences, with almost 9% found just once. This clonotype has only a few counts. Looked up from germline, CDR1 is MNHNY and CDR2 is SVGAGI (reference sequence). Trimming left V 0 bases short and J 3 bases short, with 16 bases between. The CDR3 is 17 residues long. The source is a man between 18 and 35 years old who received the YFV17D yellow fever vaccine. The gene calls are TRBV6-6 and TRBJ2-3; D is uncertain. This specimen consisted of CD8+ T cells sorted from PBMCs, obtained on the day of the yellow fever booster vaccination. The CDR3 protein is CASSYSGRWSQTDTQYF. CDR3 DNA: TGTGCCAGCAGTTACTCTGGACGCTGGAGTCAGACAGATACGCAGTATTTT.